What follows are 29 T cell receptor beta chains derived from one specimen sequenced in a study of Graves' ophthalmopathy and Graves' hyperthyroidism. RNA transcripts were the template, and TCR beta CDR3 regions were amplified from them. The first-round RT-PCR employed HTBI primers together with the Qiagen OneStep RT-PCR kit. A multiplex PCR was then performed as the second round. From the multiplex PCR reads, TCRdb called clonotypes with MiXCR, one entry per CDR3 protein. The data hold around 340,000 distinct CDR3 sequences, with 15% to 20% observed a single time. The sequenced sample consisted of peripheral blood. All receptors derive from an adult man with Graves' ophthalmopathy.

This clonotype came up many times. The chain recombines TRBV20-1 with TRBJ2-5; the D gene is possibly TRBD2 (5 bases). The V gene's germline CDR1 is DFQATT and CDR2 SNEGSKA (reference sequence). Deletions cut 4 bases from V and 0 bases from J, with 6 bases between. CDR3 length: 12 amino acids. The CDR3 DNA sequence: TGCAGTGCTAACGGGAACCAAGAGACCCAGTACTTC. Translating it yields CSANGNQETQYF.

This clonotype showed up many times. The chain couples TRBV12-3 or TRBV12-4 to TRBJ1-2; D uncertain. Between the trimmed V and J ends, which lost 2 bases and 11 bases, there was a span of 12 bases. The CDR3 is made up of 12 amino acids. In nucleotides, the CDR3 is TGTGCCAGCAGTTTACTGGGTCTTGGTTACACCTTC. This codes for CASSLLGLGYTF.

This chain connects TRBV7-2 to TRBJ2-5; 9 positions match TRBD2. The germline V gene encodes CDR1 SGHTA and CDR2 FQGNSA. This CDR3 is 15 amino acids long. Losses at the gene ends were 6 bases for V and 0 bases for J; bases not matched to a gene: 5. The CDR3 reads CASSGTSRHQETQYF. In DNA, the CDR3 is TGTGCCAGCAGTGGGACTAGCCGACACCAAGAGACCCAGTACTTC.

In this sample, this clonotype turned up a few times. CDR3 residues: CASKGTGNTGELFF. The CDR3 DNA sequence: TGTGCCAGCAAAGGGACAGGGAACACCGGGGAGCTGTTTTTT. The chain is built from TRBV6-1 and TRBJ2-2; 8 nucleotides line up with TRBD1. The V gene end was trimmed by 7 bases and the J gene end by 1 base; junction bases not matched to a gene: 2. The CDR3 consists of 14 residues. Germline V gene data show CDR1 as MNHNS and CDR2 as SASEGT.

CDR3 DNA sequence: TGTGCCAGCAGTTTAAGCTACGGACCCAATTCACCCCTCCACTTT. Translated: CASSLSYGPNSPLHF. J is TRBJ1-6 and V is TRBV12-3 or TRBV12-4; no clear D. The V and J ends lost 2 bases and 7 bases respectively, with 12 bases between them. The CDR3 extends over 15 amino acids.

This clonotype has at least ten counts. This sequence joins TRBV6-4 and TRBJ2-7; unclear D gene. The V and J ends lost 6 bases and 0 bases respectively, with 15 bases between them. The CDR3 has 15 amino acids. Germline-derived CDR1 and CDR2 are MRHNA and SNTAGT. The CDR3 sequence is CASSASRTYSYEQYF. DNA of the CDR3: TGTGCCAGCAGCGCCTCTAGGACCTACTCCTACGAGCAGTACTTC.

The J gene is TRBJ2-5, the V gene TRBV12-3 or TRBV12-4; D gene uncertain. With 2 bases removed from V and 3 bases from J, the gap between germline ends came to 10 bases. The CDR3 extends over 14 amino acids. The CDR3 DNA sequence: TGTGCCAGCAGTTTACTCTCTAGAAAAGAGACCCAGTACTTC. Residues: CASSLLSRKETQYF.

This clonotype was seen at least ten times. The chain joins TRBV4-1 to TRBJ1-1; 8 bases are a match to TRBD1. Germline trimming cut 4 bases from V and 4 bases from J; bases unmatched to any gene: 17. This CDR3 region has 18 residues. Germline-derived CDR1 and CDR2 are MGHRA and YSYEKL. The DNA of the CDR3 is TGCGCCAGCAGCCCGACGGATAGATCGACAGGGGTGGGCACTGAAGCTTTCTTT. This gives the protein CASSPTDRSTGVGTEAFF.

Ten or more counts support this clonotype. V usage is TRBV28 and J usage is TRBJ1-2, with 7 bases fitting TRBD1. The J segment lost 4 bases and the V segment lost 7 bases, leaving 9 bases of the junction unmatched. This CDR3 has 14 amino acids. The germline V gene encodes CDR1 MDHEN and CDR2 SYDVKM. The CDR3 nucleotides are TGTGCCAGCAAAGGACAGGCGACCATCTATGGCTACACCTTC. Protein sequence: CASKGQATIYGYTF.

This clonotype was detected a few times. The chain has TRBV6-1 and TRBJ1-1; D is perhaps TRBD1 (5 bases). V was shortened by 7 bases and J by 3 bases, with 15 bases between the two germline ends. The germline CDR1 and CDR2 sequences are MNHNS and SASEGT. This CDR3 has 14 amino acids. The CDR3 here is CASILTPGDTEAFF. As DNA, the CDR3 is TGTGCCAGCATCCTGACCCCGGGGGACACTGAAGCTTTCTTT.

This clonotype was picked up many times. This chain links TRBV27 with TRBJ2-7; the D gene is possibly TRBD2 (6 bases). Germline CDR1 MNHEY, CDR2 SMNVEV (reference sequence). The ends were cut back, 5 bases at V and 0 bases at J, with 14 bases in the middle. The CDR3 totals 15 residues. The CDR3 bases are TGTGCCAGCAGTGCCCCGGGGGAGCTCTCCTACGAGCAGTACTTC. Protein sequence: CASSAPGELSYEQYF.

This clonotype has ten or more counts. The chain joins TRBV6-1 to TRBJ1-2; the match to TRBD1 covers 12 bases. CDR3 size: 15 residues. Germline CDR1 is MNHNS and CDR2 is SASEGT. The V and J ends lost 6 bases and 4 bases, in that order; junction bases with no gene match: 6. CDR3 in amino acids: CASSAGTGGGYGYTF. In nucleotides, the CDR3 is TGTGCCAGCAGCGCCGGGACAGGGGGCGGCTATGGCTACACCTTC.

Many counts were recorded for this clonotype. The chain joins TRBV29-1 to TRBJ2-7; no firm D call. V was shortened by 5 bases and J by 1 base, with 6 bases between the two germline ends. In germline, CDR1 is SQVTM, CDR2 ANQGSEA. The CDR3 loop spans 11 amino acids. The CDR3 region has the DNA TGCAGCGTTAGTAATTCCTACGAGCAGTACTTC. Translation: CSVSNSYEQYF.

This clonotype was seen more than once but under ten times. The chain uses TRBV12-3 or TRBV12-4 and TRBJ1-2, with D unresolved. The CDR3 totals 13 residues. The ends were cut back, 2 bases at V and 5 bases at J, with 9 bases in the middle. This CDR3 is CASSLTAVYGYTF. DNA for the CDR3: TGTGCCAGCAGTTTAACGGCCGTTTATGGCTACACCTTC.

This clonotype was observed once. The rearrangement uses TRBV6-1 and TRBJ1-5; no clear D. The CDR3 is 13 residues long. CDR1 and CDR2 (germline): MNHNS, SASEGT. V gave up 6 bases and J gave up 4 bases, with 10 bases separating them. As DNA, the CDR3 is TGTGCCAGCAGGAGGGATGGGAATCAGCCCCAGCATTTT. Protein: CASRRDGNQPQHF.

This clonotype came up many times. CDR3: CAWSLTGGMDIQYF. As DNA, the CDR3 is TGTGCCTGGAGCTTGACAGGGGGCATGGACATTCAGTACTTC. V usage is TRBV30 and J usage is TRBJ2-4; 10 nucleotides match TRBD1. V lost 3 bases, J lost 8 bases, and 7 bases stayed unmatched. CDR3 length: 14 residues. Germline CDR1 and CDR2: GTSNPN and SVGIG (reference sequence).

Ten or more counts support this clonotype. The chain couples TRBV15 to TRBJ2-5; 7 positions match TRBD2. Germline V gives CDR1 LNHNV, CDR2 YYDKDF (reference sequence). CDR3 size: 11 residues. The V and J ends lost 8 bases and 9 bases, in that order; junction bases with no gene match: 6. CDR3 DNA: TGTGCCACCGGGGGGGGAAGAGCCCAGTACTTC. Translating gives CATGGGRAQYF.

This clonotype was found a few times. The rearrangement uses TRBV28 and TRBJ1-2; 7 nucleotides match TRBD1. The J segment lost 5 bases and the V segment lost 6 bases, leaving 9 bases of the junction unmatched. The CDR3 is 14 residues long. Germline CDR1 is MDHEN and CDR2 is SYDVKM. The CDR3 loop is CASRMPGQRYGYTF. The CDR3 DNA reads as TGTGCCAGCAGAATGCCGGGACAGAGGTATGGCTACACCTTC.

This clonotype was picked up many times. The chain recombines TRBV7-2 with TRBJ1-6, with a weak D call TRBD1 (5 bases). The V end was cut by 2 bases, the J end by 11 bases, with 10 bases between. Germline loops: CDR1 SGHTA, CDR2 FQGNSA. The CDR3 length is 13 residues. The CDR3 spells CASSLRDGAPLHF. The CDR3 bases are TGTGCCAGCAGCTTACGGGACGGGGCACCCCTCCACTTT.

J is TRBJ2-7 and V is TRBV15, with D possibly TRBD1 on 5 matching bases. The CDR3 length is 15 residues. V lost 0 bases and J lost 9, with 18 bases in between. The V gene's germline CDR1 is LNHNV and CDR2 YYDKDF (reference sequence). Written as DNA, the CDR3 is TGTGCCACCAGCAGAGATGCTGGGGCAGGCCGATGGCAGTACTTC. Its translation: CATSRDAGAGRWQYF.

Many counts were recorded for this clonotype. The chain joins TRBV19 to TRBJ1-5, with 8 bases aligning to TRBD1. The CDR3 contains 15 residues. The germline gives CDR1 LNHDA, CDR2 SQIVND (reference sequence). J was trimmed by 0 bases and V by 7 bases; bases with no gene match: 5. Here the CDR3 reads CASMRQGNSNQPQHF. The CDR3 coding sequence is TGTGCCAGTATGCGACAGGGGAATAGCAATCAGCCCCAGCATTTT. Drawing the rest from reference TRBV19 and TRBJ1-5, the complete variable domain is DGGITQSPKYLFRKEGQNVTLSCEQNLNHDAMYWYRQDPGQGLRLIYYSQIVNDFQKGDIAEGYSVSREKKESFPLTVTSAQKNPTAFYLCASMRQGNSNQPQHFGDGTRLSIL.

This clonotype was seen many times. The chain is built from TRBV6-1 and TRBJ2-5; a possible D gene is TRBD2 (6 bases). In germline, CDR1 is MNHNS, CDR2 SASEGT. Trimming stripped 5 bases from V and 2 bases from J, with 12 bases between. The length of the CDR3 is 14 residues. The DNA of the CDR3 is TGTGCCAGCAGTCTGGGACTCAGACAAGAGACCCAGTACTTC. This codes for CASSLGLRQETQYF.

This clonotype was seen many times. The chain has TRBV4-1 and TRBJ2-1, with unresolved D. Trimming left V 0 bases short and J 6 bases short, with 0 bases between. Germline-derived CDR1 and CDR2 are MGHRA and YSYEKL. This CDR3 comprises 11 residues. The CDR3 here is CASSQDNEQFF. The CDR3 DNA sequence: TGCGCCAGCAGCCAAGACAATGAGCAGTTCTTC.

This clonotype was observed at least ten times. The chain employs TRBV20-1 and TRBJ1-1; no clear D. The CDR3 contains 13 residues. V was trimmed by 0 bases and J by 11 bases, leaving 16 bases between them. Germline V gene data show CDR1 as DFQATT and CDR2 as SNEGSKA (reference sequence). The CDR3: CSARDRQAARAFF. The CDR3 DNA reads TGCAGTGCTAGAGATCGGCAGGCTGCTCGGGCTTTCTTT.

This clonotype was observed at least ten times. V gene TRBV11-2 combines with J gene TRBJ2-2; D not resolved. Trimming took off 5 bases at V and 2 bases at J, with 18 bases between the two ends. The CDR3 is made up of 17 amino acids. Germline V CDR1 and CDR2: SGHAT, FQNNGV. The CDR3 sequence is CASSPTPRWGNTGELFF. In DNA form, the CDR3 reads TGTGCCAGCAGCCCAACCCCCCGATGGGGAAACACCGGGGAGCTGTTTTTT.

This clonotype was seen many times. The chain couples TRBV29-1 to TRBJ1-1; D uncertain. There are 12 residues in the CDR3. V was clipped by 3 bases and J by 4 bases, with 9 bases between them. Germline CDR1 SQVTM, CDR2 ANQGSEA. The CDR3 sequence is CSVEVGVTEAFF. The DNA for the CDR3 is TGCAGCGTTGAGGTTGGGGTCACTGAAGCTTTCTTT.

This clonotype was counted many times. The chain has TRBV12-3 or TRBV12-4 and TRBJ2-5, with D possibly called TRBD1 or TRBD2 (5 bases each). CDR3 size: 14 residues. Trimming cost V 8 bases and J 2 bases, with 15 bases left between them. CDR3 coding DNA: TGTGCCAGCCACCGGGACCTCCCGCAAGAGACCCAGTACTTC. It is translated as CASHRDLPQETQYF.

Ten or more counts support this clonotype. The genes are TRBV30 and TRBJ2-2, with 8 bases that match TRBD2. Trimming at V came to 0 bases and at J to 5 bases, leaving 2 bases not matched to a gene. The CDR3 extends over 14 amino acids. The V gene's germline CDR1 is GTSNPN and CDR2 SVGIG (reference sequence). CDR3 region: CAWSVLAGTGELFF. The CDR3 DNA reads TGTGCCTGGAGTGTTCTAGCGGGTACCGGGGAGCTGTTTTTT.

At least ten counts were recorded for this clonotype. The chain combines TRBV28 with TRBJ1-2, with D unresolved. This CDR3 contains 13 residues. The V end was cut by 3 bases, the J end by 6 bases, with 11 bases between. Germline lookup yields CDR1 MDHEN and CDR2 SYDVKM. DNA for the CDR3: TGTGCCAGCAGTTTCACGGGGAGGCATGGCTACACCTTC. Translation gives CASSFTGRHGYTF.